Sequencing of this TCR beta chain was carried out in a study of radiotherapy plus CTLA-4 blockade in lung cancer. Study overall: An objective response was seen in about a sixth of patients, and disease control in around 33%.

Those patients who had chemo-refractory metastatic non-small-cell lung cancer were given focal radiation along with CTLA-4 blockade through ipilimumab. Trimming cost V 0 bases and J 6 bases, with 12 bases left between them. Germline values: CDR1 SGHKS, CDR2 YYEKEE (reference sequence). The CDR3 is made up of 15 amino acids. Only in-frame clones appear in the TCRdb table, and some are missing; sequencing was by immunoSEQ multiplex PCR. Of about 110,000 clones listed, approximately 80% are singletons. This receptor was taken from a human donor with non-small cell lung cancer that progressed on radiotherapy plus ipilimumab. Some clones in this sample may be carry-over from other donors' samples. The chain recombines TRBV5-5 with TRBJ1-4; a possible D gene is TRBD1 (6 bases). Sequenced here: peripheral blood, sampled from a patient treated with radiotherapy plus ipilimumab. The CDR3 protein is CASSLVPGADEKLFF. The DNA of the CDR3 is TGTGCCAGCAGCTTGGTCCCGGGGGCTGATGAAAAACTGTTTTTT.